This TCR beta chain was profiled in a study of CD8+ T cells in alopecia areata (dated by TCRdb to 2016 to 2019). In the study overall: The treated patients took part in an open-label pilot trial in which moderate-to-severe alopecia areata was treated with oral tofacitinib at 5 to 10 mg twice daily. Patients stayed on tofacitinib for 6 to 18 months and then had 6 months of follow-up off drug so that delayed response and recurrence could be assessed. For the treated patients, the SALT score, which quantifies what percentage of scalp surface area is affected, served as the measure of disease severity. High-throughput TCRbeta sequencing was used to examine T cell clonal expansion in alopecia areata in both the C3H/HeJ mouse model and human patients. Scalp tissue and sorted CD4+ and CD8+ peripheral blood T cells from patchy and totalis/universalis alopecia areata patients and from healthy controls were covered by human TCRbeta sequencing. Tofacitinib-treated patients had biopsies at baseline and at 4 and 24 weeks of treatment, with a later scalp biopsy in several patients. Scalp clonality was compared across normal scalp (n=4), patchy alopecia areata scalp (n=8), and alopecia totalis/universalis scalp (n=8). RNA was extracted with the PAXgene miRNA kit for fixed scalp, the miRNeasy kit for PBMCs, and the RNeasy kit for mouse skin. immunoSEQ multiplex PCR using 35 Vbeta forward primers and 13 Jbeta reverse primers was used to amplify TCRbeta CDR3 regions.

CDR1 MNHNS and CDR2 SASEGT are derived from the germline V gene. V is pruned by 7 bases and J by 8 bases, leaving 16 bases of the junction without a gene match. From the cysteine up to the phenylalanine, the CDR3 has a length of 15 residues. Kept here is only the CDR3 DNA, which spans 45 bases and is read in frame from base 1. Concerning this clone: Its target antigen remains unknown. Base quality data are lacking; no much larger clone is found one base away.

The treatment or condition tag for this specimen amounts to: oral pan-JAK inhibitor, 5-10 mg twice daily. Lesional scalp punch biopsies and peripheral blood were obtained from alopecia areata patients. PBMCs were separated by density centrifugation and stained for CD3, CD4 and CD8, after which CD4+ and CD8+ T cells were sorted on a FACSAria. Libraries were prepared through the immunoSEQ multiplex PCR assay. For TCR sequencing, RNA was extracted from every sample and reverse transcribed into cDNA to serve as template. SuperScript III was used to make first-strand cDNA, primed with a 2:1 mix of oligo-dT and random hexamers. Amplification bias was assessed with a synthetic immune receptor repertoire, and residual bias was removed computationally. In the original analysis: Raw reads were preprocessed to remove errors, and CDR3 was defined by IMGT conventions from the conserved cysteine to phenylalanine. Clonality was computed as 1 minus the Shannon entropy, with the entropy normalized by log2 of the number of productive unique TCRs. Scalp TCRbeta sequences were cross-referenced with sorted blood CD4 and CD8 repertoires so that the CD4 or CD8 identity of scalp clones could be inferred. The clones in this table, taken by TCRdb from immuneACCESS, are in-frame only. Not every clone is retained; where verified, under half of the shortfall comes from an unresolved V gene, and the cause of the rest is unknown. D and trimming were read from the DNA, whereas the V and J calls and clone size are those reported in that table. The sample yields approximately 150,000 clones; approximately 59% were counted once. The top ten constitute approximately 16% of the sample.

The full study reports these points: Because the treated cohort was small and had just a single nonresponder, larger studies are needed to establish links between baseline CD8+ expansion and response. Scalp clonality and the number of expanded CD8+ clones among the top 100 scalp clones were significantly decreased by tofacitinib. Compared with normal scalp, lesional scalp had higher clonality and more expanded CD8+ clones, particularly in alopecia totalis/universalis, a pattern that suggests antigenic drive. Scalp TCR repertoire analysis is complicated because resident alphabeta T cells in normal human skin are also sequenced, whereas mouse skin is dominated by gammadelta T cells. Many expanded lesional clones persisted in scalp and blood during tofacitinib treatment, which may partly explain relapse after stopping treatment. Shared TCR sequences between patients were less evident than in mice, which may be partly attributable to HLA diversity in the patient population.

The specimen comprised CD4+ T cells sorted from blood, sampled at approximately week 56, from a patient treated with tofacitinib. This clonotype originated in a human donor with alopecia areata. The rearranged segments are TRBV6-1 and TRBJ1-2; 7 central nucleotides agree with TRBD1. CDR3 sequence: CASTRIGRGSFGYTF. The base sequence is TGTGCCAGCACCAGGATCGGCAGGGGGAGTTTCGGCTACACCTTC.